This TCR beta chain emerged from a study of regulatory and conventional T cells in RAG deficiency. General study results and limits: Patient subsets had shorter CDR3s; Omenn Treg-Tconv overlap exceeded 80%. In Omenn syndrome, sorted "Tregs" may be peripherally activated cells.

Assay used: immunoSEQ multiplex PCR; TCRdb lists only in-frame clones, some missing. Altogether about 9,400 clones are present, around 92% being singletons, with the ten largest covering 1.3%. Regulatory T cells were sorted from blood as CD4+ CD25-high CD127-low cells. Germline V CDR1 and CDR2: MNHNY, SVGAGI (reference sequence). The CDR3 is 14 residues long. J lost 9 bases, V lost 5 bases, and 5 bases had no gene match. About this clone: Its matching antigen is unknown.

Separately, the same data were catalogued under a study of regulatory T cells. That work states: Primers: 52 TRBV forward and 13 TRBJ reverse.

The TCR was taken from a human donor in good health. Sequences were obtained from Tregs sorted from blood. The V gene is TRBV6-6, the J gene TRBJ1-6; 9 positions match TRBD1. CDR3 DNA sequence: TGTGCCAGCAGTAAACAGGGGGCGGGTTCACCCCTCCACTTT. This encodes CASSKQGAGSPLHF.